This T cell receptor (beta chain) was captured in a study of blood T cell repertoires in COVID-19. Across the study: Acute and convalescent COVID-19 specimens originated in the United States, Italy and Spain.

In the original analysis: Nucleated cell counts were estimated from reference gene primer amplification. The protocol was immunoSEQ multiplex PCR, while the TCRdb copy is restricted to in-frame clones and leaves out a portion. V, J and clone size are taken as reported in that table, and D and trimming were inferred from the DNA itself. The sample records some 90,000 clones, approximately 81% being singletons. The CDR3 totals 17 residues. Germline CDR1 and CDR2: SGHKS and YYEKEE (reference sequence). V was clipped by 0 bases and J by 1 base; unmatched bases: 9. The chain uses TRBV5-5 and TRBJ2-7, with 8 bases aligning to TRBD1. Sequencing was done on a sample of peripheral blood. This clonotype was obtained from a man aged 60 to 69 with acute or convalescent COVID-19. CDR3 residues: CASSLVAGQGGSYEQYF. CDR3 nucleotide sequence: TGTGCCAGCAGCTTGGTCGCTGGACAGGGAGGATCCTACGAGCAGTACTTC.